The clone carrying this TCR beta chain was picked up a small number of times. As yet, its antigen is unknown. The data stem from a study of brain T cells in children with intractable seizures. Only cases whose brain tissue showed the highest T cell transcript signatures were sequenced. Patients received at least one anti-epileptic drug before surgery. The CDR3 contains 15 residues. The V segment lost 5 bases and the J segment 2 bases; nucleotides outside the gene matches: 7. Germline loops: CDR1 SGHTA, CDR2 FQGNSA. General observations from the study: Pre-surgery blood may have been undersampled, hiding some clones. Viral specificity was inferred only from CDR3 similarity; HCMV serostatus was unknown.

Method: immunoSEQ multiplex PCR; TCRdb's copy keeps in-frame clones and lacks some. The sample yields roughly 80,000 clones, around nine tenths seen once. The starting material was peripheral blood, obtained at surgery. The TCR sequence derives from a girl aged 2-10 years with Rasmussen encephalitis and intractable seizures. The rearrangement uses TRBV7-2 and TRBJ1-2; TRBD1 matches 8 bases. Written as DNA, the CDR3 is TGTGCCAGCAGCCTTAGGACAGGGTTCAACTATGGCTACACCTTC. Translated: CASSLRTGFNYGYTF.